This is a list of T cell receptor beta chains from one sample in a study of blood T cell repertoires in COVID-19. Data came from immunoSEQ multiplex PCR; TCRdb stores just in-frame clones and leaves some out. The sample has approximately 32,000 clones; about nine tenths are singletons. What was sequenced was peripheral blood. The receptors stem from a man aged 60 to 75 with active COVID-19. Each CDR3 is given with its conserved first and last residue. A D gene is named only where the DNA matches it firmly. Part of the rows lack a size; the others show once, few, many or a class for expanded clones.

d_call,j_call,v_call,clone_size,cdr3_nt,cdr3_aa
.,TRBJ1-3,TRBV14,.,TGTGCCAGCAGCCGTTATAACTCCGGAAACACCATATATTTT,CASSRYNSGNTIYF
.,TRBJ1-2,TRBV19,.,TGTGCCAGTAGTGATAGCCCTCTCTTCTATGGCTACACCTTC,CASSDSPLFYGYTF
TRBD1,TRBJ1-2,TRBV7-9,.,TGTGCCAGCAGCCCCCCCCCACAGGGGAACTATGGCTACACCTTC,CASSPPPQGNYGYTF
TRBD2,TRBJ2-3,TRBV7-6,.,TGTGCCAGCAGCTTAGTTGCGGGGGTGACAGATACGCAGTATTTT,CASSLVAGVTDTQYF
TRBD1,TRBJ2-1,TRBV7-8,.,TGTGCCAGCAGCTTAGCGGACAGGGGGTTGGATTACAATGAGCAGTTCTTC,CASSLADRGLDYNEQFF
.,TRBJ2-3,TRBV16,.,TGTGCCAGCAGCCAATCGGGCGATACGCAGTATTTT,CASSQSGDTQYF
TRBD2,TRBJ2-2,TRBV2,.,TGTGCCAGCAGGACCGGGACTAGCACCGGGGAGCTGTTTTTT,CASRTGTSTGELFF
TRBD1,TRBJ1-1,TRBV5-4,.,TGTGCCAGCAGCTTGTGGACAGGGGACACTGAAGCTTTCTTT,CASSLWTGDTEAFF
TRBD1,TRBJ1-6,TRBV23-1,few,TGCGCCAGCAGTCAGATCCGGGACAGGGAAATTATTTCACCCCTCCACTTT,CASSQIRDREIISPLHF
TRBD1,TRBJ2-2,TRBV6-5,.,TGTGCCAGCAGCGAGGGACAGGGGGCGGCCGGGGAGCTGTTTTTT,CASSEGQGAAGELFF
.,TRBJ2-3,TRBV19,few,TGTGCCAGTAGTATCGGGCTAGGGGACACAGATACGCAGTATTTT,CASSIGLGDTDTQYF
.,TRBJ1-2,TRBV6-5,.,TGTGCCAGCAGAACAGGGTACTATGGCTACACCTTC,CASRTGYYGYTF
TRBD1,TRBJ2-7,TRBV5-1,.,TGCGCCAGCAGCCTCGGACAGGGAGCCTACGAGCAGTACTTC,CASSLGQGAYEQYF
TRBD1,TRBJ2-2,TRBV6-5,.,TGTGCCAGCAGTTCCTGGACAGGGGACACCGGGGAGCTGTTTTTT,CASSSWTGDTGELFF
TRBD2,TRBJ2-2,TRBV18,.,TGTGCCAGCTCACCACTGACCCGAGCTCTAGCGGGAACCGGGGAGCTGTTTTTT,CASSPLTRALAGTGELFF
.,TRBJ2-7,TRBV12-3/TRBV12-4,.,TGTGCCAGCTCCCCTGGACAGAACGAGCAGTACTTC,CASSPGQNEQYF
.,TRBJ1-1,TRBV20-1,few,TGCAGTGCCTCGGGGAACACTGAAGCTTTCTTT,CSASGNTEAFF
.,TRBJ2-7,TRBV15,.,TGTGCCACCAGGGAGGGTAAAGAGCAGTACTTC,CATREGKEQYF
TRBD1,TRBJ2-5,TRBV9,.,TGTGCCAGCAGCGCCCGGGGACAGCCCGAGTGGGAGACCCAGTACTTC,CASSARGQPEWETQYF
TRBD1,TRBJ2-5,TRBV19,.,TGTGCCAGTAGTCTCAACAGGGGCCAAGAGACCCAGTACTTC,CASSLNRGQETQYF
.,TRBJ1-1,TRBV2,.,TGTGCCAGCAAGGGAGGCCGGAACACTGAAGCTTTCTTT,CASKGGRNTEAFF
.,TRBJ1-1,TRBV6-6,.,TGTGCCAGCAGTGCCGGGGTCCGGAACACTGAAGCTTTCTTT,CASSAGVRNTEAFF
.,TRBJ2-1,TRBV2,.,TGTGCCAGCACCGGTCTAGCGACAGAAAATGAGCAGTTCTTC,CASTGLATENEQFF
.,TRBJ2-2,TRBV7-2,.,TGTGCCAGCAGCTTAGAACTGAACACCGGGGAGCTGTTTTTT,CASSLELNTGELFF
.,TRBJ2-5,TRBV28,.,TGTGCCAGCAGTCTGGGGACAAACCAAGAGACCCAGTACTTC,CASSLGTNQETQYF
.,TRBJ1-3,TRBV7-2,.,TGTGCCAGCAGCTTAAATTCAGGGGCCTACGGAAACACCATATATTTT,CASSLNSGAYGNTIYF
.,TRBJ1-1,TRBV23-1,.,TGCGCCTCCCCGGGGGGTTGTAGGGTGAACACTGAAGCTTTCTTT,CASPGGCRVNTEAFF
TRBD1,TRBJ1-5,TRBV5-7,.,TGTGCCAGCAGCTGGGAGGCAGGGGGCAACAATCAGCCCCAGCATTTT,CASSWEAGGNNQPQHF
TRBD1,TRBJ1-2,TRBV7-2,.,TGTGCCAGCACCCCGCGCAGGGGGCTTTACTATGGCTACACCTTC,CASTPRRGLYYGYTF
.,TRBJ2-7,TRBV5-1,.,TGCGCCAGCAGCTTGCAGCCAGGGGACTCCTACGAGCAGTACTTC,CASSLQPGDSYEQYF
TRBD2,TRBJ2-4,TRBV5-5,.,TGTGCCAGCAGCCCTCTAGCGGGGGATAGTGCCAAAAACATTCAGTACTTC,CASSPLAGDSAKNIQYF
.,TRBJ1-2,TRBV15,once,TGTGCCACCAGCAGAGATGTTAGCTATGGCTACACCTTC,CATSRDVSYGYTF
TRBD2,TRBJ2-1,TRBV19,.,TGTGCCAGCCGCAATACCCTCGGGAGGCTGTTCTTC,CASRNTLGRLFF
.,TRBJ1-2,TRBV12-3/TRBV12-4,.,TGTGCCAGCAGTTACAGGGTCTTCTATGGCTACACCTTC,CASSYRVFYGYTF
.,TRBJ1-1,TRBV5-6,.,TGTGCCAGCAGCTTCGACAGACGACAAAATGGGGCTTTCTTT,CASSFDRRQNGAFF
.,TRBJ1-6,TRBV7-9,.,TGTGCCAGCAGCTTAGGCAGGGAAAATTCACCCCTCCACTTT,CASSLGRENSPLHF
TRBD2,TRBJ2-1,TRBV14,.,TGTGCCAGCAGCCGCCTAGCGGGAGGCTCCTACAATGAGCAGTTCTTC,CASSRLAGGSYNEQFF
TRBD1,TRBJ1-1,TRBV7-2,.,TGTGCCAGCAGCTCCGTTCGGACAGGTCCCACTGAAGCTTTCTTT,CASSSVRTGPTEAFF
TRBD1,TRBJ1-3,TRBV11-2,.,TGTGCCAGCAGCCCGGACAGGGTCTCCGGAAACACCATATATTTT,CASSPDRVSGNTIYF
TRBD2,TRBJ2-5,TRBV4-2,.,TGTGCCAGCAGCCAAGATGGAGCGGGGGGGCTTGTAGAGACCCAGTACTTC,CASSQDGAGGLVETQYF
.,TRBJ1-2,TRBV6-5,.,TGTGCCAGCACCTTACGGGGGGGGGATAACTATGGCTACACCTTC,CASTLRGGDNYGYTF
.,TRBJ2-3,TRBV6-2/TRBV6-3,.,TGTGCCAGCAGTTACGACAGAATCACTAGCACAGATACGCAGTATTTT,CASSYDRITSTDTQYF